This passage covers 5 T cell receptor beta chains from one sample sequenced in a study of post-analysis software for immune sequencing data. TCR beta libraries were prepared from cDNA with unique molecular identifiers. TCRdb processed the PCR reads anew with MiXCR; each CDR3 protein has one entry. The sample holds fewer than 850,000 distinct CDR3 sequences, 35% to 55% seen once. Antigens of these TCRs are unknown. Findings and caveats of the study: Controls showed lower frequencies than patients for roughly 5 TRBV segments, and TRBV5-6, TRBV5-1 and TRBV20-1 were among these.

Sequenced material: blood. The receptors were sampled from a girl aged 5-17 years with multiple sclerosis.

The J gene is TRBJ2-7, the V gene TRBV6-6; D is unclear. In germline, CDR1 is MNHNY, CDR2 SVGAGI (reference sequence). V was clipped by 0 bases and J by 2 bases, with 11 bases between them. The CDR3 has 15 residues. The CDR3 DNA reads TGTGCCAGCAGTTACTCTCGCGTACCTACCTACGAGCAGTACTTC. Amino acids: CASSYSRVPTYEQYF.

The V and J genes are TRBV15 and TRBJ1-2; no clear D. V was cut by 2 bases and J by 0 bases, with 10 bases left in between. This CDR3 has 15 amino acids. CDR1 and CDR2 from the germline V gene are LNHNV and YYDKDF (reference sequence). CDR3 sequence reads: CATSRRHSSNYGYTF. The CDR3 bases are TGTGCCACCAGCAGACGCCACAGTTCTAACTATGGCTACACCTTC.

The V gene is TRBV2, the J gene TRBJ1-1; the D gene is possibly TRBD1 (6 bases). The germline gives CDR1 SNHLY, CDR2 FYNNEI. This CDR3 has 15 amino acids. The V end lost 0 bases, the J end lost 12 bases, and 20 bases lay between the germline ends. CDR3 sequence: CASSEAWGRPVKSFF. The CDR3 DNA follows: TGTGCCAGCAGTGAAGCGTGGGGGCGCCCAGTTAAATCTTTCTTT.

With respect to this clonotype: Relative to the germline gene, one junction end is altered; a read error may explain this. CDR3: CASSQPGTRADSPPHF. The CDR3 DNA is TGTGCCAGCAGCCAACCAGGGACCCGGGCGGATTCACCCCCCCACTTT. The chain has TRBV12-3 or TRBV12-4 and TRBJ1-6, with D perhaps TRBD1 (5 bases). There are 16 residues in the CDR3.

The chain combines TRBV28 with TRBJ2-7; D remains ambiguous. Germline CDR1 and CDR2: MDHEN and SYDVKM. V was cut by 8 bases and J by 5 bases, with 13 bases left in between. The length of the CDR3 is 12 residues. The CDR3 DNA follows: TGTGCCAGCTCCCTGCTGCTCCACGAGCAGTACTTC. It is translated as CASSLLLHEQYF.